This T cell receptor (beta chain) was recorded in a study of beta chain features in type 1 diabetes. In this sample, this clone turned up a few times. Its antigen remains unknown. Study findings and constraints: Researchers report that Type 1 diabetes patients had moderately but significantly shorter TCRB CDR3s across all four CD4+ subsets. When cDNA is sequenced, cells with high TCR expression could be over-represented. Possible PCR preference for shorter templates applied equally to patients and controls.

Expressed TCRB transcripts were sequenced because the entire RNA isolate underwent reverse transcription. Sequencing was performed with immunoSEQ multiplex PCR; in TCRdb, only in-frame clones are kept and a portion is missing. The sample records about 230,000 clones, over 8.5% being singletons. Germline trimming cut 5 bases from V and 0 bases from J; bases unmatched to any gene: 3. CDR1 MDHEN and CDR2 SYDVKM come from the germline V gene. CDR3 size: 16 residues. This rearrangement joins TRBV28 to TRBJ1-6, with 8 bases lining up with TRBD1. The sequence was obtained from a woman aged 18-29 years in good health. Material: naive CD4+ T cells from blood. The CDR3 bases are TGTGCCAGCAGTACCCAGGGGGCCTCCTATAATTCACCCCTCCACTTT. Amino acid sequence: CASSTQGASYNSPLHF.